This T cell receptor (beta chain) was sequenced for a study of OX40 agonist ivuxolimab in advanced cancers. Study details: With ivuxolimab, an agonistic anti-OX40 (CD134) antibody, patients were treated. Participants could have had prior anti-PD-1, anti-PD-L1 or anti-CTLA-4 therapy, and approximately 37% had some. Study findings and constraints: Mean expanded clone counts were higher in CD8+ than CD4+ T cells.

Libraries were prepared by immunoSEQ multiplex PCR; TCRdb keeps only in-frame clonotypes and omits some of them. The sample lists fewer than 40,000 clones, around four fifths seen once, with approximately 9.8% in the top ten. The germline V gene has CDR1 SGHTA and CDR2 FQGNSA. V was pared by 4 bases and J by 6 bases, with 13 bases between. The CDR3 has 14 residues. Of note for this clone: Its specificity is unknown.

Autoimmune disease history or systemic immunosuppression was exclusionary. The genes are TRBV7-2 and TRBJ1-3; weak D call: TRBD1 (6 bases). The TCR sequence derives from an adult with an advanced solid tumor such as melanoma, head and neck, liver or kidney cancer. This material consisted of CD4+ or CD8+ T cells sorted from blood, taken in a trial of the OX40 agonist ivuxolimab. The CDR3 region has the DNA TGTGCCAGCAGCTACTCAGGGGCCCAAAACACCATATATTTT. As protein: CASSYSGAQNTIYF.